The 22 T cell receptor beta chains below all came from one sample that was sequenced in a study of Tregs in tolerant kidney transplant recipients. Sequenced by immunoSEQ multiplex PCR; TCRdb stores in-frame clones only, minus some. The data contain 95,000 or so clones, 93% of them singletons. The nonmyeloablative bone marrow transplants came from related graft donors, with transient mixed chimerism. Sequencing used CD4+ T cells from blood (PBMCs), obtained 12 months after the transplant. The source is a human patient who received a combined kidney and bone marrow transplant. Some T cells may arise from the graft donor.

The chain has TRBV30 and TRBJ2-5; a weak D match, TRBD1 (7 bases). The V and J ends lost 3 bases and 2 bases respectively, with 19 bases between them. The germline V gene has CDR1 GTSNPN and CDR2 SVGIG (reference sequence). The CDR3 covers 16 residues. CDR3: CAWRGLTGTPQETQYF. CDR3 DNA: TGTGCCTGGAGAGGCTTGACAGGGACTCCTCAAGAGACCCAGTACTTC.

The V and J genes are TRBV11-1 and TRBJ2-2; 11 bases fit TRBD2. J gave up 4 bases and V 2 bases, and 12 bases lay outside the gene matches. CDR3 length: 19 amino acids. Germline CDR1 is SGHAT and CDR2 is FQDESV (reference sequence). CDR3 sequence (DNA): TGTGCCAGCAGCTTAACCGCTAGCGGGGGGCCCCGGTTCACCGGGGAGCTGTTTTTT. This encodes CASSLTASGGPRFTGELFF.

This chain links TRBV13 with TRBJ2-4, with 8 bases lining up with TRBD1. In germline, CDR1 is PRHDT, CDR2 FYEKMQ (reference sequence). The CDR3 length is 19 residues. The junction had 19 bases not matched to a gene; V was cut back by 5 bases and J by 4 bases. The CDR3 nucleotides are TGTGCCAGCAGCCGATCGAGAGACAGGGGCGAACCGCTGAAAAACATTCAGTACTTC. It encodes CASSRSRDRGEPLKNIQYF.

The V and J genes are TRBV5-1 and TRBJ2-3; 10 bases map to TRBD2. This CDR3 region has 15 residues. Germline loops: CDR1 SGHRS, CDR2 YFSETQ. V was clipped by 6 bases and J by 4 bases; unmatched bases: 8. CDR3 bases: TGCGCCAGCAAATCAGCGGGAGGGCAGCCAGATACGCAGTATTTT. This encodes CASKSAGGQPDTQYF. Combining the CDR3 with reference TRBV5-1 and TRBJ2-3 gives the whole variable domain KAGVTQTPRYLIKTRGQQVTLSCSPISGHRSVSWYQQTPGQGLQFLFEYFSETQRNKGNFPGRFSGRQFSNSRSEMNVSTLELGDSALYLCASKSAGGQPDTQYFGPGTRLTVL.

This clone was seen only once. This chain links TRBV25-1 with TRBJ1-2; 12 bases agree with TRBD1. The germline CDR1 and CDR2 sequences are MGHDK and SYGVNS. The CDR3 has 16 residues. The trim removed 5 bases at V and 8 bases at J, leaving 12 bases unmatched. The CDR3 DNA reads TGTGCCAGCAGTTCGGGAGGGACAGGGGGCGTAGGGGGCTACACCTTC. Translating it yields CASSSGGTGGVGGYTF.

The V and J genes are TRBV11-2 and TRBJ2-7, with D hard to call. There are 13 residues in the CDR3. Germline V gives CDR1 SGHAT, CDR2 FQNNGV. V shed 3 bases and J shed 2 bases, with 8 bases lying between them. CDR3 coding DNA: TGTGCCAGCAGCTTCGGCCAGGCCTACGAGCAGTACTTC. Translating gives CASSFGQAYEQYF.

V and J are TRBV7-9 and TRBJ2-7; 7 nucleotides agree with TRBD1. The CDR3 length is 18 residues. Germline-derived CDR1 and CDR2 are SEHNR and FQNEAQ (reference sequence). The trim removed 4 bases at V and 4 bases at J, leaving 19 bases unmatched. DNA for the CDR3: TGTGCCAGCAGCTCCGTAACGGTGAAAGGGACAGAGAGTTACGAGCAGTACTTC. Amino acids: CASSSVTVKGTESYEQYF. The complete variable domain, with remaining parts taken from reference TRBV7-9 and TRBJ2-7, reads DTGVSQNPRHKITKRGQNVTFRCDPISEHNRLYWYRQTLGQGPEFLTYFQNEAQLEKSRLLSDRFSAERPKGSFSTLEIQRTEQGDSAMYLCASSSVTVKGTESYEQYFGPGTRLTVT.

This chain connects TRBV7-6 to TRBJ2-2; 10 nucleotides match TRBD2. After removal of 5 bases from V and 3 bases from J, the junction contained 6 bases not matched to a gene. CDR3 size: 16 residues. From germline, CDR1 is SGHVS and CDR2 FNYEAQ. CDR3 sequence (DNA): TGTGCCAGCAGCACTTTAGCGGGGGGAGACACCGGGGAGCTGTTTTTT. This codes for CASSTLAGGDTGELFF.

The V gene is TRBV10-3, the J gene TRBJ1-5; D ambiguous. CDR3 length equals 17 residues. Trimming took off 0 bases at V and 0 bases at J, with 12 bases between the two ends. Germline lookup yields CDR1 ENHRY and CDR2 SYGVKD. As DNA, the CDR3 is TGTGCCATCAGTGAGTCGAGGCCGGGTAATAGCAATCAGCCCCAGCATTTT. Its protein is CAISESRPGNSNQPQHF.

The DNA for the CDR3 is TGCGCCAGCAGCCGGGGACAGGGGGGAGGAAACACCATATATTTT. It translates to CASSRGQGGGNTIYF. The V call is TRBV4-1, the J call TRBJ1-3; 11 bases align to TRBD1. Germline trimming cut 4 bases from V and 4 bases from J; bases unmatched to any gene: 3. This CDR3 is 15 amino acids long. The germline CDR1 and CDR2 sequences are MGHRA and YSYEKL.

V and J are TRBV9 and TRBJ1-2, with D unclear. Between the trimmed V and J ends, which lost 1 base and 8 bases, there was a span of 15 bases. Germline V lookup: CDR1 SGDLS, CDR2 YYNGEE. This CDR3 spans 14 amino acids. For the CDR3, the DNA is TGTGCCAGCAGCGTAACTCCAGTTTCGGAGGGCTACACCTTC. Its translation is CASSVTPVSEGYTF.

CDR3 region: CATVTSRTNNEQFF. DNA for the CDR3: TGTGCCACTGTGACTAGCCGGACTAACAATGAGCAGTTCTTC. The V call is TRBV2, the J call TRBJ2-1, with TRBD2 matching over 7 bases. V lost 10 bases and J lost 5; bases outside the gene matches: 11. CDR3 size: 14 residues. Germline values: CDR1 SNHLY, CDR2 FYNNEI.

The chain links TRBV27 to TRBJ2-7; D gene unclear. The V end was cut by 2 bases, the J end by 1 base, with 9 bases between. The CDR3 consists of 14 residues. Looked up from germline, CDR1 is MNHEY and CDR2 is SMNVEV (reference sequence). This CDR3 is CASSLTKLSYEQYF. Here the CDR3 DNA reads TGTGCCAGCAGTTTAACTAAATTATCCTACGAGCAGTACTTC.

The chain combines TRBV30 with TRBJ2-5, with D unclear. V lost 0 bases to trimming and J lost 3 bases, with 8 bases between them. This CDR3 comprises 13 residues. CDR1 is GTSNPN, CDR2 SVGIG, per germline (reference sequence). The CDR3 protein is CAWSVLRKETQYF. Written as DNA, the CDR3 is TGTGCCTGGAGTGTACTAAGGAAAGAGACCCAGTACTTC.

This clone is a singleton in its sample. The chain combines TRBV7-9 with TRBJ2-7, with D tentatively TRBD1 (6 bases). Trimming stripped 3 bases from V and 1 base from J, with 16 bases between. In germline, CDR1 is SEHNR, CDR2 FQNEAQ (reference sequence). The CDR3 extends over 16 amino acids. DNA for the CDR3: TGTGCCAGCAGCTTTTATTCAGGGGAAGGGTCCTACGAGCAGTACTTC. Translated: CASSFYSGEGSYEQYF.

The chain is built from TRBV4-1 and TRBJ2-1; no clear D. Germline assignment: CDR1 MGHRA and CDR2 YSYEKL. The CDR3 has 16 residues. Trimming left V 0 bases short and J 4 bases short, with 13 bases between. The CDR3 DNA reads as TGCGCCAGCAGCCAAGACCTAGATCCTGGATACAATGAGCAGTTCTTC. This gives the protein CASSQDLDPGYNEQFF.

The V and J genes are TRBV7-2 and TRBJ2-7; D is uncertain. CDR3 length: 17 amino acids. The ends were cut back, 6 bases at V and 1 base at J, with 22 bases in the middle. CDR1 and CDR2 from the germline V gene are SGHTA and FQGNSA. CDR3 protein: CASRSQILNARSYEQYF. CDR3 DNA sequence: TGTGCCAGCAGATCCCAAATACTCAACGCCAGGTCCTACGAGCAGTACTTC.

The CDR3 reads CASSQVEAGAHEQYF. The CDR3 DNA follows: TGCGCCAGCAGCCAAGTCGAAGCGGGAGCCCACGAGCAGTACTTC. The rearrangement uses TRBV4-1 and TRBJ2-7; 8 bases line up with TRBD2. CDR1 and CDR2 (germline): MGHRA, YSYEKL. The CDR3 totals 15 residues. Trimming took 1 base from V and 5 from J; bases not matched to a gene: 7.

DNA for the CDR3: TGCGCCAGCAGTCTCCGGGACAGGGGGTACAATGAGCAGTTCTTC. Encoded protein: CASSLRDRGYNEQFF. The chain uses TRBV4-1 and TRBJ2-1; the match to TRBD1 covers 11 bases. After removal of 6 bases from V and 4 bases from J, the junction contained 5 bases not matched to a gene. The CDR3 has 15 residues. Looked up from germline, CDR1 is MGHRA and CDR2 is YSYEKL.

This sequence joins TRBV4-1 and TRBJ2-3; TRBD2 agrees at 14 bases. CDR3 size: 15 residues. CDR1 and CDR2 from the germline V gene are MGHRA and YSYEKL. V was pared by 1 base and J by 6 bases, with 0 bases of the junction left unmatched. The CDR3 region is CASSQGLAGGDTQYF. The CDR3 nucleotides read TGCGCCAGCAGCCAAGGACTAGCGGGAGGGGATACGCAGTATTTT.

The chain recombines TRBV6-6 with TRBJ1-2; possibly TRBD1 for D (6 bases). V was shortened by 5 bases and J by 8 bases, with 18 bases between the two germline ends. From germline, CDR1 is MNHNY and CDR2 SVGAGI (reference sequence). This CDR3 comprises 14 residues. The chain's CDR3 is CASSTTGFSDGYTF. For the CDR3, the DNA is TGTGCCAGCAGTACTACAGGGTTCTCCGACGGCTACACCTTC.

CDR3 coding DNA: TGTGCCAGCAACATTCTGGGGGACAGGGGGCTTGGTGAGCAGTTCTTC. Amino acids: CASNILGDRGLGEQFF. The chain couples TRBV18 to TRBJ2-1; TRBD1 matches 12 bases. With 8 bases clipped from V and 9 bases from J, the junction kept 14 bases outside the gene matches. Germline V gene lookup returns CDR1 KGHSH and CDR2 LQKENI. The CDR3 extends over 16 amino acids.